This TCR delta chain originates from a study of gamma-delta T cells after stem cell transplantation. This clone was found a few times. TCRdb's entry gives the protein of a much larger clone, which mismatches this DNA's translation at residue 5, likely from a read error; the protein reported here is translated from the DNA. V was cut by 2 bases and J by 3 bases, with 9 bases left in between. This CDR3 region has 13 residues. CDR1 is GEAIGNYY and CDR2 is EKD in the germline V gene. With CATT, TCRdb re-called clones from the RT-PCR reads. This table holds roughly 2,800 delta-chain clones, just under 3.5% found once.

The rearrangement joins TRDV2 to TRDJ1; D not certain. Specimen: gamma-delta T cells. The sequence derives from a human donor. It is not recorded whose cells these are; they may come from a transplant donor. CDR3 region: CACDILRADKLIF. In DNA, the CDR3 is TGTGCCTGTGACATCTTGAGGGCCGATAAACTCATCTTT.